This TCR beta chain appears in the sequencing data of a study of cytomegalovirus exposure and HLA in healthy donors. Study-wide points: With high specificity and sensitivity, the classifier reportedly diagnosed cytomegalovirus status.

About this clone itself: What it binds is not known.

Use of 60 Vbeta and 13 Jbeta primers characterized the PCR. In the study's own analysis: An analysis that came later counted 73 million or so unique TCR beta chains, 9 million to 12 million shared. Here immunoSEQ multiplex PCR was the method, and the copy in TCRdb shows in-frame clones only, minus some. That table supplies the V and J calls and clone size; D and trimming were determined from the DNA. The sample lists around 300,000 clones, 84% occurring once. The clonotype was recovered from a woman in her thirties or forties in good health and CMV-seropositive. The sample was PBMCs.

Written as DNA, the CDR3 is TGTGCCAGCAGTTACCAAGCCGGAAACACCATATATTTT. It yields the protein CASSYQAGNTIYF. V gene TRBV28 combines with J gene TRBJ1-3; D gene ambiguous. This CDR3 comprises 13 residues. Trimming took 4 bases from V and 4 from J, leaving 8 bases between them. Germline V gene sequence: CDR1 MDHEN, CDR2 SYDVKM.